The T cell receptor (beta chain) under discussion was sequenced for a study of Graves' ophthalmopathy and Graves' hyperthyroidism. As for the study in general: Upon initial diagnosis and before any treatment, peripheral blood was collected.

Notes on the study in general: With over 85% sensitivity and 81.08% specificity, a 13-signature model separated ophthalmopathy from stable hyperthyroidism.

As the template, RNA transcripts were used to amplify TCR beta CDR3 regions. The workflow started with a first-round RT-PCR run with HTBI primers and then moved on to a second-round multiplex PCR. TCRdb re-analysed the multiplex PCR reads in MiXCR, keeping a single row per CDR3 protein. This table holds roughly 400,000 distinct CDR3 sequences, approximately 18% found once. PBMCs came from roughly 10 ml of fresh peripheral blood. CDR3 length equals 14 residues. V gave up 0 bases and J gave up 3 bases, with 9 bases separating them. CDR1 MNHEY and CDR2 SVGEGT come from the germline V gene. This clonotype was detected ten times or more. The antigen is unknown.

This TCR was sampled from an adult woman with stable Graves' hyperthyroidism. The sequenced material came from peripheral blood. The chain employs TRBV6-2 or TRBV6-3 and TRBJ2-7; no definite D call. As DNA, the CDR3 is TGTGCCAGCAGTTACTCGGGTAGATACTACGAGCAGTACTTC. Encoded protein: CASSYSGRYYEQYF.